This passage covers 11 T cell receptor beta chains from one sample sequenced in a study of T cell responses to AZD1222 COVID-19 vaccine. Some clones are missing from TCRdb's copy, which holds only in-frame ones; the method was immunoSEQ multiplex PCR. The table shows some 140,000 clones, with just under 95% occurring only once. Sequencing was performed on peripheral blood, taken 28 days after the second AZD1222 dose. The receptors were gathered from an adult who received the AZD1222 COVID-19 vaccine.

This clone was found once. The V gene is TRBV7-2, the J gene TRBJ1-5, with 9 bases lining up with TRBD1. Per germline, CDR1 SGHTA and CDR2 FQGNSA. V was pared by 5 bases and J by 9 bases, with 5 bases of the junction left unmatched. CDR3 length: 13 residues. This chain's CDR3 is CASSQGQGLPQHF. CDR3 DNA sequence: TGTGCCAGCAGCCAGGGACAGGGCCTGCCCCAGCATTTT. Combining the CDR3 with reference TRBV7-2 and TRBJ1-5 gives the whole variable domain GAGVSQSPSNKVTEKGKDVELRCDPISGHTALYWYRQSLGQGLEFLIYFQGNSAPDKSGLPSDRFSAERTGGSVSTLTIQRTQQEDSAVYLCASSQGQGLPQHFGDGTRLSIL.

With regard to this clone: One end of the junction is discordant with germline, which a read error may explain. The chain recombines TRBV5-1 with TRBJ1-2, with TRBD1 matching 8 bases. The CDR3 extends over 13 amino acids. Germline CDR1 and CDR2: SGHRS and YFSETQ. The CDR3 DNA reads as TGCGCCAGCACCCCGACAGGGGACTATGACTACACCTTC. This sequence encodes CASTPTGDYDYTF. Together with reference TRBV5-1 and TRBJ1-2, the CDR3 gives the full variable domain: KAGVTQTPRYLIKTRGQQVTLSCSPISGHRSVSWYQQTPGQGLQFLFEYFSETQRNKGNFPGRFSGRQFSNSRSEMNVSTLELGDSALYLCASTPTGDYDYTFGSGTRLTVV.

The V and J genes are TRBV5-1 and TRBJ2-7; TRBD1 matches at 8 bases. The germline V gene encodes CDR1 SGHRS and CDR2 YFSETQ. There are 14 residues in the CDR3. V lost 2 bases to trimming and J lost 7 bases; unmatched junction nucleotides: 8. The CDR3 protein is CASSFLTGGEEQYF. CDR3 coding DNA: TGCGCCAGCAGCTTCCTAACAGGGGGAGAGGAGCAGTACTTC.

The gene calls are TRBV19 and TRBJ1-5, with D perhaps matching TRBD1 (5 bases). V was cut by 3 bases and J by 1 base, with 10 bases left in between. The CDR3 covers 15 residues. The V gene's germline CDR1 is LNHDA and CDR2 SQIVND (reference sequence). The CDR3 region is CASSITGTSNQPQHF. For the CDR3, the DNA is TGTGCCAGTAGTATCACGGGGACGAGCAATCAGCCCCAGCATTTT.

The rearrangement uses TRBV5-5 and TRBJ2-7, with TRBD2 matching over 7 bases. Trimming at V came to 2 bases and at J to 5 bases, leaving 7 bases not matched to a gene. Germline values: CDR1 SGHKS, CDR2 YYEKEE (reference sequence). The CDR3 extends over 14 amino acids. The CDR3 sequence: CASSFGLAVNEQYF. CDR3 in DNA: TGTGCCAGCAGCTTTGGGCTAGCGGTGAACGAGCAGTACTTC. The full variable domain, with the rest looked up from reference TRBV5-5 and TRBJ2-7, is DAGVTQSPTHLIKTRGQQVTLRCSPISGHKSVSWYQQVLGQGPQFIFQYYEKEERGRGNFPDRFSARQFPNYSSELNVNALLLGDSALYLCASSFGLAVNEQYFGPGTRLTVT.

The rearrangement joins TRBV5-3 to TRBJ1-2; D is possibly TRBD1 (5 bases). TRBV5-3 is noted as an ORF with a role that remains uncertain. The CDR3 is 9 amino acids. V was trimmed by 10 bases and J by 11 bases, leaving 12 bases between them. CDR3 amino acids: CAWWGEYTF. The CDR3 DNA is TGTGCCTGGTGGGGGGAATACACCTTC.

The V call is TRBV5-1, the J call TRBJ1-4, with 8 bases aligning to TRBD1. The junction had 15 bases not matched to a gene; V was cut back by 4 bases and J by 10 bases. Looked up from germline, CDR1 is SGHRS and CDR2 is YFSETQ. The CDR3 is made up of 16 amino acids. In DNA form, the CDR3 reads TGCGCCAGCAGCCCGGCCGGGAGGACAGGGTTCAGAAAACTGTTTTTT. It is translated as CASSPAGRTGFRKLFF.

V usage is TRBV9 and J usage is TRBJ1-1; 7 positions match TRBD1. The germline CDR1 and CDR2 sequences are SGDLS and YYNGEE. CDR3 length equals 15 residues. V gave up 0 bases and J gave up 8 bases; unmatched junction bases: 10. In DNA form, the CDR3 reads TGTGCCAGCAGCGTAGCGGGACAGATAATGGGCGAAGCTTTCTTT. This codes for CASSVAGQIMGEAFF. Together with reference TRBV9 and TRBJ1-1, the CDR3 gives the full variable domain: DSGVTQTPKHLITATGQRVTLRCSPRSGDLSVYWYQQSLDQGLQFLIQYYNGEERAKGNILERFSAQQFPDLHSELNLSSLELGDSALYFCASSVAGQIMGEAFFGQGTRLTVV.

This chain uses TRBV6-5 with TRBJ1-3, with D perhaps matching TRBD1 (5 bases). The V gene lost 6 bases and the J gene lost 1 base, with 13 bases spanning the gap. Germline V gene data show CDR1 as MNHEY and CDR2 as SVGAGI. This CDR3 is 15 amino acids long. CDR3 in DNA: TGTGCCAGCAGGTCCTACAGGAATTCTGGAAACACCATATATTTT. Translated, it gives CASRSYRNSGNTIYF.

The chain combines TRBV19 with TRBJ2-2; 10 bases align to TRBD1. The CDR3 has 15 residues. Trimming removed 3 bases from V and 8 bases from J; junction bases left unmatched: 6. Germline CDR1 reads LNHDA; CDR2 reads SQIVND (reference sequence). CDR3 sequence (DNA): TGTGCCAGTAGTATGCGACAGGGGGCGCGAGGGGAGCTGTTTTTT. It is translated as CASSMRQGARGELFF.

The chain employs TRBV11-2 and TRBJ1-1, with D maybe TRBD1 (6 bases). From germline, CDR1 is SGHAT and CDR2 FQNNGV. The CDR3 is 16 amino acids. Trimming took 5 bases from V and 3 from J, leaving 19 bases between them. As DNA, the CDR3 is TGTGCCAGCAGCGGCAGAATAACAGGGTTGGACACTGAAGCTTTCTTT. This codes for CASSGRITGLDTEAFF.